This T cell receptor (beta chain) was identified during a study of T cells in Graves' hyperthyroidism and ophthalmopathy. RNA transcripts were the template for amplifying TCR beta CDR3 regions. Primed by the HTBI set, a first-round RT-PCR was run on the TCR CDR3. TCRdb used MiXCR to reprocess the multiplex PCR reads, holding one entry per CDR3 protein. The sample carries approximately 640,000 distinct CDR3 sequences, roughly 45% recorded once. This clonotype showed up many times. Its antigen is unidentified. Study results and limitations: Ophthalmopathy and stable hyperthyroidism were separated by a 13 V-J model. The model made its ophthalmopathy prediction, and onset followed a median approximately six months later. Blood also showed most of the thyroid clonotypes that were expanded above 0.001.

Uncontrolled infections, other autoimmune diseases, pregnancy or lactation led to exclusion of patients. The receptor comes from an adult man with Graves' disease, either hyperthyroidism or ophthalmopathy (not recorded which). Sequencing was done on a sample of peripheral blood or thyroid tissue (not recorded which).

CDR3: CASSLEWTEAFF. The CDR3 DNA is TGTGCCAGCAGCTTAGAGTGGACTGAAGCTTTCTTT. The V and J genes are TRBV7-2 and TRBJ1-1; D gene unclear. This CDR3 has 12 amino acids. Germline V CDR1 and CDR2: SGHTA, FQGNSA. V lost 1 base and J lost 5, with 5 bases in between.